This TCR beta chain was captured by sequencing in a study of OX40 agonist ivuxolimab in advanced cancers. Overall study: A mean age of roughly 60 years, range roughly 20 to 90, was recorded, and under 85% were male. Around 40% of patients had received prior checkpoint inhibitor therapy.

Clones were read by immunoSEQ multiplex PCR, and TCRdb kept only the in-frame ones, dropping some. The sample yields approximately 35,000 clones, less than 85% seen once. From germline, CDR1 is MNHEY and CDR2 SMNVEV (reference sequence). The CDR3 is made up of 15 amino acids. V was clipped by 3 bases and J by 2 bases, with 11 bases between them. The gene calls are TRBV27 and TRBJ2-1, with D tentatively TRBD1 (6 bases). The TCR originated in an adult with an advanced solid tumor such as melanoma, head and neck, liver or kidney cancer. This sample comprised CD4+ or CD8+ T cells sorted from blood, obtained in a trial of the OX40 agonist ivuxolimab. The CDR3, as DNA: TGTGCCAGCAGTTTCTCCCGGGACACCTACAATGAGCAGTTCTTC. Translation gives CASSFSRDTYNEQFF.